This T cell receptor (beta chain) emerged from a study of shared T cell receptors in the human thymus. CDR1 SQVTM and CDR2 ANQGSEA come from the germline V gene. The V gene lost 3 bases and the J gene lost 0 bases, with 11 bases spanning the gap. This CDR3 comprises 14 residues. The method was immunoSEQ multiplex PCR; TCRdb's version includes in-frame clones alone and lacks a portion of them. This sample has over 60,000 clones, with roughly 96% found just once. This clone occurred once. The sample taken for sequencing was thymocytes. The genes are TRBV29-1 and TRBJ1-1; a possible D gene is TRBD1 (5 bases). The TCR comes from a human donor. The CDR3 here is CSVDVGTLNTEAFF. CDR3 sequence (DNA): TGCAGCGTTGATGTCGGGACGTTGAACACTGAAGCTTTCTTT.